The 14 T cell receptor beta chains given below trace back to one sample, sequenced in a study of T-cell memory formation after mild COVID-19. TCRdb reprocessed the 5' RACE reads via MiXCR and lists one record per CDR3 protein. The table lists about 350,000 distinct CDR3 sequences, roughly 13% of them singletons. The sample was PBMCs or a T cell subset sorted from them (not recorded which). These receptors were obtained from a man aged 18-30 years who had mild COVID-19 (a few samples of this study predate the infection). Cell type and time point are not known.

This clonotype was counted a few times. J is TRBJ2-7 and V is TRBV7-6, with TRBD2 matching over 8 bases. The germline CDR1 and CDR2 sequences are SGHVS and FNYEAQ. The J segment lost 2 bases and the V segment lost 5 bases, leaving 2 bases of the junction unmatched. The CDR3 spans 13 residues. The CDR3 bases are TGTGCCAGCAGCCTTAGCGGGGCCTACGAGCAGTACTTC. Amino acids: CASSLSGAYEQYF.

This clonotype showed up many times. The chain couples TRBV29-1 to TRBJ2-5, with 8 bases lining up with TRBD1. V lost 7 bases to trimming and J lost 5 bases; unmatched junction nucleotides: 9. Germline CDR1 SQVTM, CDR2 ANQGSEA. The CDR3 contains 13 residues. The CDR3 nucleotides are TGCAGCGGCGGGTTACAGGGGGACGAGACCCAGTACTTC. Its translation: CSGGLQGDETQYF.

The V gene is TRBV18, the J gene TRBJ2-5, with D possibly matching TRBD2 (5 bases). V lost 3 bases and J 5 bases, leaving 16 bases between the germline ends. Germline values: CDR1 KGHSH, CDR2 LQKENI. The CDR3 covers 15 residues. In DNA form, the CDR3 reads TGTGCCAGCTCACCGCCGACTCCCACGGGGGAGACCCAGTACTTC. As protein: CASSPPTPTGETQYF.

The chain recombines TRBV3-1 with TRBJ2-7; D remains unclear. From germline, CDR1 is LGHDT and CDR2 YNNKEL (reference sequence). V was cut by 3 bases and J by 1 base, with 4 bases left in between. This CDR3 contains 12 residues. CDR3 loop: CASSHGSYEQYF. The CDR3 DNA sequence: TGTGCCAGCAGCCACGGTTCCTACGAGCAGTACTTC.

This clonotype has more than one count but fewer than ten. The rearrangement links TRBV4-1 to TRBJ2-7, with 9 bases matching TRBD1. The CDR3 covers 17 residues. Germline lookup yields CDR1 MGHRA and CDR2 YSYEKL. V gave up 0 bases and J gave up 3 bases; unmatched junction bases: 9. This CDR3 reads CASSQDRLRTGVYEQYF. In DNA, the CDR3 is TGCGCCAGCAGCCAAGACCGCCTCAGGACAGGGGTCTACGAGCAGTACTTC.

The rearrangement links TRBV7-9 to TRBJ1-6; the D is unclear. CDR1 and CDR2 from the germline V gene are SEHNR and FQNEAQ (reference sequence). V gave up 4 bases and J gave up 7 bases, with 17 bases separating them. The CDR3 has 16 amino acids. CDR3 bases: TGTGCCAGCAGCTCCCTCCGGCACGTTAAGAATTCACCCCTCCACTTT. Translated: CASSSLRHVKNSPLHF. The variable domain in full, with the rest retrieved from reference TRBV7-9 and TRBJ1-6, is DTGVSQNPRHKITKRGQNVTFRCDPISEHNRLYWYRQTLGQGPEFLTYFQNEAQLEKSRLLSDRFSAERPKGSFSTLEIQRTEQGDSAMYLCASSSLRHVKNSPLHFGNGTRLTVT.

The chain is built from TRBV12-3 or TRBV12-4 and TRBJ2-5; the D gene is possibly TRBD1 (6 bases). The CDR3 length is 13 residues. Trimming stripped 3 bases from V and 4 bases from J, with 9 bases between. CDR3 sequence: CASSFDRSETQYF. CDR3 nucleotide sequence: TGTGCCAGCAGTTTTGACAGGTCAGAGACCCAGTACTTC.

The chain combines TRBV30 with TRBJ2-7, with 7 bases aligning to TRBD1. Trimming took 3 bases from V and 6 from J; bases not matched to a gene: 5. The CDR3 sequence is 12 residues long. Germline V gives CDR1 GTSNPN, CDR2 SVGIG (reference sequence). The CDR3 protein is CAWRFAGGEQYF. CDR3 nucleotides: TGTGCCTGGAGATTCGCAGGGGGCGAGCAGTACTTC. The full variable domain, in which reference TRBV30 and TRBJ2-7 provide the parts outside the CDR3, is SQTIHQWPATLVQPVGSPLSLECTVEGTSNPNLYWYRQAAGRGLQLLFYSVGIGQISSEVPQNLSASRPQDRQFILSSKKLLLSDSGFYLCAWRFAGGEQYFGPGTRLTVT.

The chain recombines TRBV6-2 or TRBV6-3 with TRBJ2-7; D uncertain. Trimming removed 7 bases at V and 2 bases at J, with 9 bases between. CDR3 size: 12 residues. The germline V gene encodes CDR1 MNHEY and CDR2 SVGEGT. The CDR3: CASISQAYEQYF. The CDR3 DNA reads TGTGCCAGCATTTCCCAGGCCTACGAGCAGTACTTC.

The J gene is TRBJ1-2, the V gene TRBV5-1, with no clear D. Deletions cut 4 bases from V and 4 bases from J, with 14 bases between. The CDR3 spans 14 residues. Germline-derived CDR1 and CDR2 are SGHRS and YFSETQ. The CDR3, as DNA: TGCGCCAGCAGCCATGGCGGAGAGCTCTATGGCTACACCTTC. Translated, it gives CASSHGGELYGYTF.

The chain couples TRBV2 to TRBJ1-2; no clear D. The CDR3 runs to 15 residues. Trimming stripped 3 bases from V and 6 bases from J, with 17 bases between. Germline lookup yields CDR1 SNHLY and CDR2 FYNNEI. The chain's CDR3 is CASSDSGWGTHGYTF. The CDR3 DNA follows: TGTGCCAGCAGTGATTCCGGGTGGGGTACCCATGGCTACACCTTC.

The chain couples TRBV5-1 to TRBJ2-6, with a tentative D call TRBD2 (6 bases). V lost 3 bases and J 0 bases, leaving 16 bases between the germline ends. Germline V lookup: CDR1 SGHRS, CDR2 YFSETQ. The CDR3 totals 18 residues. CDR3 nucleotides: TGCGCCAGCAGCTCGGACGCGGGGCCCTCCTCTGGGGCCAACGTCCTGACTTTC. Encoded protein: CASSSDAGPSSGANVLTF.

The J gene is TRBJ1-1, the V gene TRBV18; 7 nucleotides line up with TRBD1. This CDR3 is built from 16 residues. J gave up 1 base and V 5 bases, and 10 bases lay outside the gene matches. From germline, CDR1 is KGHSH and CDR2 LQKENI. In nucleotides, the CDR3 is TGTGCCAGCTCAGCGGGACAGATCACCTGGAACACTGAAGCTTTCTTT. Translated: CASSAGQITWNTEAFF.

This clonotype has only a few counts. This chain links TRBV7-2 with TRBJ2-5; 10 nucleotides agree with TRBD2. Germline V gene data show CDR1 as SGHTA and CDR2 as FQGNSA. The CDR3 length is 15 residues. V trimming: 8 bases; J trimming: 2 bases; junction bases outside the gene matches: 8. The CDR3 DNA reads TGTGCCAGCGGTAGCGGGGGGACTAGACAAGAGACCCAGTACTTC. Protein product: CASGSGGTRQETQYF. The full variable domain, in which reference TRBV7-2 and TRBJ2-5 provide the parts outside the CDR3, is GAGVSQSPSNKVTEKGKDVELRCDPISGHTALYWYRQSLGQGLEFLIYFQGNSAPDKSGLPSDRFSAERTGGSVSTLTIQRTQQEDSAVYLCASGSGGTRQETQYFGPGTRLLVL.